Presented here are 28 T cell receptor beta chains from one specimen sequenced in a study of cytomegalovirus exposure and HLA in healthy donors. PCR involved 60 Vbeta and 13 Jbeta primers. Assay: immunoSEQ multiplex PCR; the TCRdb copy retains only in-frame clones and omits some. The sample has 100,000 to 150,000 clones; over 70% are singletons. The sequenced sample consisted of PBMCs. Every receptor here comes from a woman between 35 and 50 years old in good health and CMV-seronegative.

V usage is TRBV2 and J usage is TRBJ1-5; D ambiguous. This CDR3 has 17 amino acids. V was clipped by 9 bases and J by 3 bases, with 24 bases between them. Germline V CDR1 and CDR2: SNHLY, FYNNEI. CDR3 protein: CASQPTAQGRDNQPQHF. As DNA, the CDR3 is TGTGCCAGTCAGCCAACGGCTCAAGGACGGGACAATCAGCCCCAGCATTTT.

This clone was observed a handful of times. The chain joins TRBV28 to TRBJ1-2; no clear D gene. V lost 5 bases, J lost 6 bases, and 10 bases lay in between. Per germline, CDR1 MDHEN and CDR2 SYDVKM. The CDR3 consists of 12 residues. The CDR3, as DNA: TGTGCCAGCAGTCCCTGGGGAGATGGCTACACCTTC. This sequence encodes CASSPWGDGYTF.

The chain carries TRBV5-5 and TRBJ2-3; D ambiguous. Looked up from germline, CDR1 is SGHKS and CDR2 is YYEKEE (reference sequence). This CDR3 spans 14 amino acids. Trimming removed 0 bases from V and 3 bases from J, with 8 bases in between. This CDR3 is CASSLGRHTDTQYF. CDR3 coding DNA: TGTGCCAGCAGCTTGGGCAGGCATACAGATACGCAGTATTTT.

The chain joins TRBV7-2 to TRBJ1-4; 7 bases line up with TRBD1. V shed 5 bases and J 0 bases; nucleotides not matched to a gene: 9. The length of the CDR3 is 17 residues. Germline CDR1 is SGHTA and CDR2 is FQGNSA. The CDR3 coding sequence is TGTGCCAGCAGCCCAAGGGGGCGGTCAGCAACTAATGAAAAACTGTTTTTT. As protein: CASSPRGRSATNEKLFF.

The chain employs TRBV7-8 and TRBJ1-4; D gene unclear. Germline-derived CDR1 and CDR2 are SGHVS and FQNEAQ. The CDR3 spans 15 residues. V lost 1 base to trimming and J lost 4 bases, with 10 bases between them. CDR3 in DNA: TGTGCCAGCAGCTTAGTTGAGGGCCATAATGAAAAACTGTTTTTT. Translating gives CASSLVEGHNEKLFF.

This chain links TRBV5-1 with TRBJ1-1; unclear D gene. With 0 bases removed from V and 0 bases from J, the gap between germline ends came to 12 bases. CDR3 length: 16 residues. The germline V gene encodes CDR1 SGHRS and CDR2 YFSETQ. CDR3 loop: CASSLEVGAMNTEAFF. CDR3 coding DNA: TGCGCCAGCAGCTTGGAAGTTGGAGCCATGAACACTGAAGCTTTCTTT.

The V call is TRBV13, the J call TRBJ2-5, with 12 bases lining up with TRBD1. CDR1 PRHDT and CDR2 FYEKMQ come from the germline V gene (reference sequence). J lost 5 bases, V lost 5 bases, and 12 bases had no gene match. This CDR3 comprises 17 residues. CDR3 nucleotides: TGTGCCAGCAGCCCCGGGACAGGGGGCGCCCTAGGGGAGACCCAGTACTTC. Translating gives CASSPGTGGALGETQYF.

The chain combines TRBV29-1 with TRBJ1-2; 8 nucleotides align to TRBD1. V trimming: 4 bases; J trimming: 0 bases; junction bases outside the gene matches: 1. In germline, CDR1 is SQVTM, CDR2 ANQGSEA. The CDR3 consists of 13 residues. CDR3 loop: CSVVQGANYGYTF. CDR3 nucleotide sequence: TGCAGCGTTGTACAGGGGGCTAACTATGGCTACACCTTC.

The chain links TRBV5-4 to TRBJ1-2, with a weak D call TRBD1 (6 bases). CDR1 SGHNT and CDR2 YYREEE come from the germline V gene (reference sequence). V shed 2 bases and J shed 5 bases, with 16 bases lying between them. The CDR3 is 15 amino acids. The CDR3 bases are TGTGCCAGCAGCTTCGGTTTTGGGCAGGGGTATGGCTACACCTTC. It specifies CASSFGFGQGYGYTF.

This clone was found a few times. This rearrangement joins TRBV11-2 to TRBJ2-3; 7 positions match TRBD2. The CDR3 sequence is 14 residues long. Germline assignment: CDR1 SGHAT and CDR2 FQNNGV. The J segment lost 4 bases and the V segment lost 0 bases, leaving 1 base of the junction unmatched. The CDR3 loop reads CASSLDREADTQYF. The DNA of the CDR3 is TGTGCCAGCAGCTTAGATCGGGAGGCAGATACGCAGTATTTT.

The chain joins TRBV27 to TRBJ2-7, with TRBD2 identical over 9 bases. Germline loops: CDR1 MNHEY, CDR2 SMNVEV (reference sequence). The CDR3 covers 16 residues. V shed 6 bases, J shed 1 base, and the junction held 10 bases outside the gene matches. The CDR3 bases are TGTGCCAGCAGATCAACCGCCCTAGCGGGATCCTACGAGCAGTACTTC. It translates to CASRSTALAGSYEQYF.

This chain links TRBV18 with TRBJ1-1; D not certain. V dropped 6 bases and J dropped 6 bases, with 8 bases sitting between them. In germline, CDR1 is KGHSH, CDR2 LQKENI. This CDR3 comprises 11 residues. In nucleotides, the CDR3 is TGTGCCAGCTCTCTTACGGCTGAAGCTTTCTTT. This sequence encodes CASSLTAEAFF.

The chain recombines TRBV5-6 with TRBJ2-3; no clear D. The germline V gene encodes CDR1 SGHDT and CDR2 YYEEEE. CDR3 length equals 14 residues. Trimming took 1 base from V and 5 from J, leaving 11 bases between them. This CDR3 is CASSLLTVGDTQYF. In nucleotides, the CDR3 is TGTGCCAGCAGCTTGCTAACAGTAGGAGATACGCAGTATTTT.

V is TRBV6-6 and J is TRBJ2-3; 8 bases line up with TRBD2. The CDR3 is 14 residues long. The V gene's germline CDR1 is MNHNY and CDR2 SVGAGI (reference sequence). V shed 4 bases and J 4 bases; nucleotides not matched to a gene: 4. DNA of the CDR3: TGTGCCAGCAGTTCTGGACTAGCTGCAGATACGCAGTATTTT. Amino acid sequence: CASSSGLAADTQYF.

This clone has just a few counts. This chain uses TRBV7-2 with TRBJ2-5; TRBD2 is a possible D gene (7 bases). V lost 4 bases to trimming and J lost 5 bases, with 11 bases between them. CDR3 size: 13 residues. CDR1 and CDR2 from the germline V gene are SGHTA and FQGNSA. The CDR3 coding sequence is TGTGCCAGCAGCTCGCGGGGGCGGGAGACCCAGTACTTC. This encodes CASSSRGRETQYF.

The V gene is TRBV19, the J gene TRBJ1-1; D unclear. The CDR3 has 14 residues. Germline loops: CDR1 LNHDA, CDR2 SQIVND (reference sequence). V was pared by 5 bases and J by 7 bases, with 17 bases between. CDR3 sequence (DNA): TGTGCCAGTAGTCCCCCGTTACCACTGGTTGAAGCTTTCTTT. Translating it yields CASSPPLPLVEAFF. The complete variable domain, with remaining parts taken from reference TRBV19 and TRBJ1-1, reads DGGITQSPKYLFRKEGQNVTLSCEQNLNHDAMYWYRQDPGQGLRLIYYSQIVNDFQKGDIAEGYSVSREKKESFPLTVTSAQKNPTAFYLCASSPPLPLVEAFFGQGTRLTVV.

The rearrangement uses TRBV7-2 and TRBJ1-6, with 9 bases identical to TRBD1. CDR3 length equals 18 residues. In germline, CDR1 is SGHTA, CDR2 FQGNSA. With 4 bases clipped from V and 0 bases from J, the junction kept 7 bases outside the gene matches. CDR3 region: CASSSTGTGSSYNSPLHF. DNA for the CDR3: TGTGCCAGCAGCTCCACCGGGACAGGGAGCTCCTATAATTCACCCCTCCACTTT.

V gene TRBV18 combines with J gene TRBJ2-7, with D tentatively TRBD1 (7 bases). Per the germline V gene, CDR1 is KGHSH and CDR2 is LQKENI. The CDR3 loop spans 15 amino acids. Trimming shortened V by 5 bases and J by 6 bases, and 20 bases separated the two germline ends. CDR3 residues: CASSAPQGGSGEQYF. In DNA, the CDR3 is TGTGCCAGCTCAGCTCCTCAGGGGGGAAGTGGCGAGCAGTACTTC.

The V call is TRBV5-1, the J call TRBJ2-1; possible D gene TRBD1, 6 bases. The germline V gene encodes CDR1 SGHRS and CDR2 YFSETQ. CDR3 length: 15 residues. V lost 0 bases and J 1 base, leaving 8 bases between the germline ends. In DNA form, the CDR3 reads TGCGCCAGCAGCTTGGGGCAGGGGTCCTACAATGAGCAGTTCTTC. Protein: CASSLGQGSYNEQFF.

The V gene is TRBV7-9, the J gene TRBJ2-5, with D possibly matching TRBD2 (6 bases). Per germline, CDR1 SEHNR and CDR2 FQNEAQ (reference sequence). The V end lost 2 bases, the J end lost 0 bases, and 10 bases lay between the germline ends. The length of the CDR3 is 15 residues. CDR3 loop: CASSLFGGYQETQYF. The CDR3 DNA reads TGTGCCAGCAGCTTATTTGGGGGGTACCAAGAGACCCAGTACTTC.

A single count supports this clone. V gene TRBV7-3 combines with J gene TRBJ1-1, with 9 nucleotides matching TRBD1. This CDR3 is built from 15 residues. Germline CDR1 is SGHTA and CDR2 is FQGTGA. J lost 0 bases, V lost 5 bases, and 4 bases had no gene match. CDR3 protein: CASSVGQGMNTEAFF. The DNA of the CDR3 is TGTGCCAGCAGCGTGGGACAGGGAATGAACACTGAAGCTTTCTTT.

The chain combines TRBV28 with TRBJ1-3, with D perhaps matching TRBD1 (5 bases). Germline CDR1 reads MDHEN; CDR2 reads SYDVKM. V was cut by 6 bases and J by 0 bases, with 9 bases left in between. The CDR3 sequence is 14 residues long. This chain's CDR3 is CASSGGNSGNTIYF. The CDR3 DNA follows: TGTGCCAGCAGCGGGGGTAACTCTGGAAACACCATATATTTT.

This rearrangement joins TRBV28 to TRBJ1-5; 8 positions match TRBD1. With 2 bases clipped from V and 5 bases from J, the junction kept 2 bases outside the gene matches. The CDR3 totals 14 residues. From germline, CDR1 is MDHEN and CDR2 SYDVKM. The CDR3 DNA follows: TGTGCCAGCAGTTTAGCAGGGGGCGATCAGCCCCAGCATTTT. It is translated as CASSLAGGDQPQHF.

CDR3 sequence (DNA): TGTGCCAGCAGCTTAGTAGGCCGGGAGCAAGGCACCGGGGAGCTGTTTTTT. Its translation is CASSLVGREQGTGELFF. This chain connects TRBV7-9 to TRBJ2-2, with D perhaps matching TRBD2 (6 bases). V shed 1 base and J shed 4 bases, with 16 bases lying between them. CDR3 length: 17 residues. In germline, CDR1 is SEHNR, CDR2 FQNEAQ (reference sequence).

CDR3 nucleotide sequence: TGTGCCAGCAGCTTAGGTGACACTAGCGGGGGAAATGAGCAGTTCTTC. Translation gives CASSLGDTSGGNEQFF. This sequence joins TRBV11-3 and TRBJ2-1; 11 bases fit TRBD2. This CDR3 comprises 16 residues. After removal of 1 base from V and 7 bases from J, the junction contained 6 bases not matched to a gene. Germline V lookup: CDR1 SGHNT, CDR2 YENEEA.

The V call is TRBV2, the J call TRBJ1-2, with 11 bases lining up with TRBD1. After removal of 3 bases from V and 9 bases from J, the junction contained 12 bases not matched to a gene. There are 16 residues in the CDR3. Germline V lookup: CDR1 SNHLY, CDR2 FYNNEI. CDR3 coding DNA: TGTGCCAGCAGTGACTGGACAGGGGGCTCGGTTGGACGCTACACCTTC. Protein: CASSDWTGGSVGRYTF.

V and J are TRBV4-2 and TRBJ1-1; D not certain. The germline V and J ends were trimmed by 0 bases and 2 bases, with 7 bases remaining between them. Germline lookup yields CDR1 LGHNA and CDR2 YNFKEQ. This CDR3 is built from 14 residues. The CDR3: CASSQDSVNTEAFF. In DNA, the CDR3 is TGTGCCAGCAGCCAAGATAGCGTAAACACTGAAGCTTTCTTT.

J is TRBJ2-6 and V is TRBV2, with no clear D. V dropped 4 bases and J dropped 0 bases, with 4 bases sitting between them. This CDR3 is 14 amino acids long. Germline V gene sequence: CDR1 SNHLY, CDR2 FYNNEI. The CDR3, as DNA: TGTGCCAGCAGTGCTAGCTCTGGGGCCAACGTCCTGACTTTC. It translates to CASSASSGANVLTF. Variable domain in full (rest from reference TRBV2 and TRBJ2-6): EPEVTQTPSHQVTQMGQEVILRCVPISNHLYFYWYRQILGQKVEFLVSFYNNEISEKSEIFDDQFSVERPDGSNFTLKIRSTKLEDSAMYFCASSASSGANVLTFGAGSRLTVL.